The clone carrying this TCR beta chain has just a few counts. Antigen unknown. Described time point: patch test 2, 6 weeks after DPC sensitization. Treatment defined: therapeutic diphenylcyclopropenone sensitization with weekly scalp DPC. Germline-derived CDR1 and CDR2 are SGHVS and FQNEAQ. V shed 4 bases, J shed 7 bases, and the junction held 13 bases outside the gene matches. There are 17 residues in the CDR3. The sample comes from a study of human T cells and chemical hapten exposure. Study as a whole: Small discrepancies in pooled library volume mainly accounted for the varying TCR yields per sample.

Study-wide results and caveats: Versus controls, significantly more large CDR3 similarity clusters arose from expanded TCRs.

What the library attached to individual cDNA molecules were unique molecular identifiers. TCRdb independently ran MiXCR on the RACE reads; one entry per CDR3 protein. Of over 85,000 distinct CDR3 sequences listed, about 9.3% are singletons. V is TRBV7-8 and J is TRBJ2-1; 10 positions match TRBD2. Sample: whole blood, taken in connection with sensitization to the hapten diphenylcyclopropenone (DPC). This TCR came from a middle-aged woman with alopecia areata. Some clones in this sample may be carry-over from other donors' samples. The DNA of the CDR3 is TGTGCCAGCAGCTCCCAAACAGGGCTAGCGGGAGAGAATGAGCAGTTCTTC. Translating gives CASSSQTGLAGENEQFF.